At least ten counts were recorded for the clone carrying this TCR beta chain. Its antigen is not known. The germline CDR1 and CDR2 sequences are SQVTM and ANQGSEA. The CDR3 covers 12 residues. The V and J ends lost 7 bases and 5 bases respectively, with 14 bases between them. The sample is drawn from a study of liver allograft versus peripheral blood T cells. Across the study: Within transplanted livers, the T cell receptor repertoires were examined and compared against the repertoires present in the peripheral blood of liver transplant recipients. Study-level results: As reported, T cell receptor repertoires inside liver allografts differed from those present in peripheral blood.

TCRdb ran MiXCR on the reads and lists one entry per CDR3 protein. The sample carries 8,500 or so distinct CDR3 sequences, 25% to 30% recorded once. This receptor was taken from a human patient who had a liver transplant. Some T cells may have originated in the graft donor. The rearrangement links TRBV29-1 to TRBJ2-5; a possible D gene is TRBD2 (5 bases). The CDR3 reads CSGGSGGETQYF. In DNA, the CDR3 is TGCAGCGGAGGCAGCGGCGGGGAGACCCAGTACTTC.